These T cell receptor beta chains were read from a single sample in a study of identical twins. TCRdb called the 5' RACE reads again in MiXCR, with one record for every CDR3 protein. Here the sample spans some 730,000 distinct CDR3 sequences, about 20% being singletons. This same sample was also part of a study on T cells expressing NK-cell markers.

Sequences were obtained from PBMCs. These receptors were collected from a woman aged 18-29 years in good health. CDR3s include the opening cysteine and the closing phenylalanine or tryptophan. Each record gives: clone size, J gene, D gene, V gene, CDR3 length, CDR3 protein. A D gene is named only where the DNA matches it firmly. Expanded clones get a size class; other rows say once, few or many, or leave the size out.

many,TRBJ2-7,TRBD2,TRBV6-1,14,CASSKGLAVYEQYF
-,TRBJ2-3,-,TRBV7-2,15,CASSWLGPGTDTQYF
-,TRBJ2-3,-,TRBV20-1,14,CSARVGGGGDTQYF
few,TRBJ2-3,TRBD2,TRBV20-1,14,CSAPLATSTDTQYF
-,TRBJ1-1,-,TRBV20-1,12,CSASTTVTEAFF
few,TRBJ2-1,-,TRBV20-1,14,CSASFPQGYNEQFF
few,TRBJ2-7,TRBD1,TRBV18,14,CASSRTDRYDEQYF
-,TRBJ2-2,-,TRBV29-1,16,CSVDSLQGANTGELFF
-,TRBJ2-3,TRBD2,TRBV9,16,CASSVSGGHRTGTQYF
many,TRBJ2-5,TRBD2,TRBV7-8,15,CASSRGLRISETQYF